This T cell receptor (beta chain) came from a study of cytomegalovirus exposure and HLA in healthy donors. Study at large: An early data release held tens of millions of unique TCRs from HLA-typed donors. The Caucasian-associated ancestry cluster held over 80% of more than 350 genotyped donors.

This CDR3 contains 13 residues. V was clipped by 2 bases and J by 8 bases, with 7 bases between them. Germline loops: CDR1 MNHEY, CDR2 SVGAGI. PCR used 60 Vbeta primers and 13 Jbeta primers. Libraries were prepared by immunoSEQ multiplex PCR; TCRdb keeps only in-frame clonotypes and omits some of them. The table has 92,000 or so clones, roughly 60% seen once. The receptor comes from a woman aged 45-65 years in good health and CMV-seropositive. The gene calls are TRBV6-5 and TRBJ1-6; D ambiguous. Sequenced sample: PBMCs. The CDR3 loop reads CASSYNRDSPLHF. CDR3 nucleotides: TGTGCCAGCAGTTACAACCGGGATTCACCCCTCCACTTT.